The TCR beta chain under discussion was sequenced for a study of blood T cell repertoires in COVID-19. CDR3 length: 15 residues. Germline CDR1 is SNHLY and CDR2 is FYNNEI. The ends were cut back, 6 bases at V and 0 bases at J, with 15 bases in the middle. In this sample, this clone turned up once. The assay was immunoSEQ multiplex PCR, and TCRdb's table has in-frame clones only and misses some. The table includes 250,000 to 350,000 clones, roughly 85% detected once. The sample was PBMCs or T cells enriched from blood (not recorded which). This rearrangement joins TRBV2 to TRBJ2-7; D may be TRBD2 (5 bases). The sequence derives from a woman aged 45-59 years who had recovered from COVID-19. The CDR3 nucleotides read TGTGCCAGCAGCGTTTCGAGGGTTACCTCCTACGAGCAGTACTTC. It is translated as CASSVSRVTSYEQYF.